Sequencing of this T cell receptor (beta chain) was carried out in a study of identical twins. TCRdb re-derived calls from the 5' RACE reads in MiXCR, one entry per CDR3 protein. The sample has 1.5 million to 2 million distinct CDR3 sequences; 32% are singletons. This CDR3 region has 17 residues. Germline CDR1 and CDR2: LGHNA and YNFKEQ. V lost 2 bases to trimming and J lost 2 bases; unmatched junction nucleotides: 4. Study-level points and caveats: The authors noted that invariant MAIT and iNKT cells could partly confound zero-insertion analyses.

This clonotype was observed a handful of times. The antigen is not known. The rearrangement joins TRBV4-2 to TRBJ2-2; 11 positions agree with TRBD2. This receptor was obtained from a newborn girl in good health. The material sequenced was cord blood. Written as DNA, the CDR3 is TGTGCCAGCAGCCAACCTGGGACTAGCGGAAACACCGGGGAGCTGTTTTTT. This translates into CASSQPGTSGNTGELFF.